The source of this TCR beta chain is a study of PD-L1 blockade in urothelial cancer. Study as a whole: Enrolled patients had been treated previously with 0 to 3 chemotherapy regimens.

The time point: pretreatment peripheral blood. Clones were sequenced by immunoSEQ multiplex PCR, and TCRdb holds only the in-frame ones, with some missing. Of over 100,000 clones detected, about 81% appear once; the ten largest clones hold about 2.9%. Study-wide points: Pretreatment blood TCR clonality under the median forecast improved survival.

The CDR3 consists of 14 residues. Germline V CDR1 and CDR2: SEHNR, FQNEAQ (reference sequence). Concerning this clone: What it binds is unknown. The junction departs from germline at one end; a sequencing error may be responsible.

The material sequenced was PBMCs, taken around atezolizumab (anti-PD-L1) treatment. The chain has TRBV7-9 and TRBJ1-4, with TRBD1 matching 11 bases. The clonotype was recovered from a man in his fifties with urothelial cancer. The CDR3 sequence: CANSRTGGGEKLFF. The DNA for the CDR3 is TGTGCCAACAGCCGGACAGGGGGCGGTGAAAAACTGTTTTTT.